This T cell receptor beta chain was profiled in a study of monozygotic twins with inflammatory bowel disease. This CDR3 has 14 amino acids. Germline V lookup: CDR1 SGHDN, CDR2 FVKESK. With respect to this clonotype: Its antigen is undetermined.

Study outcomes and limitations: Healthy co-twins exceeded IBD patients in TCRbeta diversity as measured by inverse Simpson. Clonotype sharing was lower in IBD patients than healthy twins, most markedly with disease activity.

Making each TCR library took 3,000 to 4,500 ng of total RNA. cDNA was produced in eight separate reactions per sample. TCRdb reprocessed the 5' RACE reads and reports one entry per CDR3 protein, with no DNA. Its clone listing holds about 350,000 distinct CDR3 sequences. The sample consisted of blood. The chain recombines TRBV14 with TRBJ2-1; absent DNA, TCRdb's TRBD1 call cannot be checked. This TCR came from a human donor with ulcerative colitis or Crohn's disease, or a healthy co-twin of an affected twin (not recorded which). CDR3 residues: CASSLGGQLGAQFF.